This T cell receptor (beta chain) comes out of a study of T cells in Graves' hyperthyroidism and ophthalmopathy. Germline lookup yields CDR1 MDHEN and CDR2 SYDVKM. There are 15 residues in the CDR3. V lost 7 bases to trimming and J lost 8 bases, with 23 bases between them. This clonotype came up many times. Template material for amplifying TCR beta CDR3 regions consisted of RNA transcripts. RT-PCR in the first round (using the HTBI primer set) targeted the TCR CDR3. TCRdb analysed the multiplex PCR reads with MiXCR anew, one entry per CDR3 protein. The sample includes nearly 600,000 distinct CDR3 sequences, around 14% of them seen just once. From roughly 10 ml of fresh peripheral blood, PBMCs were isolated.

The sequence derives from a woman between 18 and 29 years old with Graves' ophthalmopathy. The chain couples TRBV28 to TRBJ1-2; unclear D gene. Input material: blood. In DNA form, the CDR3 reads TGTGCCAGCATCAACGGGCAGTTAAATTTATCAGGCTACACCTTC. It translates to CASINGQLNLSGYTF.